This T cell receptor (beta chain) was documented in a study of T-cell memory formation after mild COVID-19. From the 5' RACE reads, TCRdb called clonotypes with MiXCR, one entry per CDR3 protein. The sample shows 350,000 to 500,000 distinct CDR3 sequences, more than 20% of them seen only once. J lost 6 bases, V lost 8 bases, and 10 bases had no gene match. Germline V gene sequence: CDR1 MGHRA, CDR2 YSYEKL. CDR3 length: 14 residues. The sample consisted of PBMCs or a T cell subset sorted from them (not recorded which). The chain has TRBV4-1 and TRBJ2-1; 7 bases agree with TRBD2. The TCR sequence derives from an adult woman who had mild COVID-19 (a few samples of this study predate the infection). Cell type and time point are not known. CDR3 in DNA: TGCGCCAGCCGTGACCAGCGGGGAGTCAATGAGCAGTTCTTC. This translates into CASRDQRGVNEQFF.